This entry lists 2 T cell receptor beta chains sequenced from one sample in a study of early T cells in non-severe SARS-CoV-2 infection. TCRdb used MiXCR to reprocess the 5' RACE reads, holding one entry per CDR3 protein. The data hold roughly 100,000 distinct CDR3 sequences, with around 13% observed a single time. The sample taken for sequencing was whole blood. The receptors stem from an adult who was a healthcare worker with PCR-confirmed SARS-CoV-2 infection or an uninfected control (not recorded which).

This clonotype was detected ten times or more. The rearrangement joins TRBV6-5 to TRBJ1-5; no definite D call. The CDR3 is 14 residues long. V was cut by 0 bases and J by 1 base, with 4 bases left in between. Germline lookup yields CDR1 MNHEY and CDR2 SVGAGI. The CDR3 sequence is CASSYSPSNQPQHF. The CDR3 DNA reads TGTGCCAGCAGTTACTCCCCAAGCAATCAGCCCCAGCATTTT.

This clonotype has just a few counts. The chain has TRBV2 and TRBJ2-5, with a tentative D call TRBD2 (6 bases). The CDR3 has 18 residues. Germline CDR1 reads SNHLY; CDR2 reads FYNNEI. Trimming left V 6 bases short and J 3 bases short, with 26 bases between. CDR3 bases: TGTGCCAGCAGGGCGGGACCCTCGGGGTTTGTCTTGGAAGAGACCCAGTACTTC. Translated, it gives CASRAGPSGFVLEETQYF.